The 22 T cell receptor beta chains given below trace back to one sample, sequenced in a study of cytomegalovirus exposure and HLA in healthy donors. The PCR used 60 Vbeta and 13 Jbeta primers. Profiling relied on immunoSEQ multiplex PCR, and the TCRdb table lists in-frame clones only, not all of them. The clone table shows 45,000 to 50,000 clones, with the ten largest holding about 15%. Sequencing was performed on PBMCs. These receptors were collected from a male donor in good health and CMV-seronegative.

This rearrangement joins TRBV30 to TRBJ2-7, with 9 bases matching TRBD2. The CDR3 is made up of 14 amino acids. Trimming took 0 bases from V and 2 from J; bases not matched to a gene: 2. Looked up from germline, CDR1 is GTSNPN and CDR2 is SVGIG (reference sequence). The CDR3: CAWSVQRGAYEQYF. The CDR3 DNA reads as TGTGCCTGGAGTGTACAGCGGGGGGCCTACGAGCAGTACTTC.

V usage is TRBV6-5 and J usage is TRBJ2-5; 7 nucleotides match TRBD2. Judging by the DNA end, TRBJ2-7 fits better; the J call may be wrong. CDR1 and CDR2 (germline): MNHEY, SVGAGI. CDR3 length: 16 amino acids. DNA of the CDR3: TGTGCCAGCAGTTACTCAGGTCAAGCGGGGAAGTACGAGCAGTACTTC. Its protein product is CASSYSGQAGKYEQYF.

The V call is TRBV28, the J call TRBJ1-2; D possibly corresponds to TRBD1 (5 bases). Germline V CDR1 and CDR2: MDHEN, SYDVKM. Trimming took off 3 bases at V and 2 bases at J, with 7 bases between the two ends. The CDR3 is made up of 13 amino acids. The CDR3 nucleotides are TGTGCCAGCAGTTTTTCAGGGAACTATGGCTACACCTTC. This translates into CASSFSGNYGYTF.

The chain links TRBV23-1 to TRBJ1-4; D might be TRBD1 (5 bases). TRBV23-1 is placed among ORFs of uncertain function. The CDR3 is made up of 21 amino acids. V lost 2 bases to trimming and J lost 0 bases, with 25 bases between them. The CDR3 region is CASSQRPRRGIDPTTNEKLFF. DNA of the CDR3: TGCGCCAGCAGTCAAAGGCCGCGGCGGGGGATCGATCCTACAACTAATGAAAAACTGTTTTTT.

This rearrangement joins TRBV27 to TRBJ1-2; 9 bases map to TRBD1. CDR1 MNHEY and CDR2 SMNVEV come from the germline V gene (reference sequence). The junction had 9 bases not matched to a gene; V was cut back by 5 bases and J by 2 bases. The CDR3 contains 16 residues. CDR3 coding DNA: TGTGCCAGCAGTGGGGCCCGGACAGGGGAAAACTATGGCTACACCTTC. The encoded protein is CASSGARTGENYGYTF.

The chain couples TRBV4-1 to TRBJ2-5; 8 nucleotides align to TRBD1. CDR1 MGHRA and CDR2 YSYEKL come from the germline V gene. The CDR3 totals 17 residues. V lost 1 base to trimming and J lost 0 bases; unmatched junction nucleotides: 7. The CDR3 DNA reads as TGCGCCAGCAGCCAAGGGGACAGGAGGGCCTACCAAGAGACCCAGTACTTC. This encodes CASSQGDRRAYQETQYF.

V is TRBV18 and J is TRBJ1-2, with 7 bases aligning to TRBD1. The CDR3 totals 18 residues. Losses at the gene ends were 6 bases for V and 2 bases for J; bases not matched to a gene: 18. The V gene's germline CDR1 is KGHSH and CDR2 LQKENI. In DNA, the CDR3 is TGTGCCAGCTCTCTAACGAGTCTGGGACAGCAAAGAAACTATGGCTACACCTTC. Translated, it gives CASSLTSLGQQRNYGYTF.

The V gene is TRBV19, the J gene TRBJ1-5; D not certain. The germline CDR1 and CDR2 sequences are LNHDA and SQIVND (reference sequence). V lost 5 bases to trimming and J lost 0 bases, with 11 bases between them. This CDR3 comprises 15 residues. The CDR3 DNA reads TGTGCCAGTAGTGCAACAGATTATAGCAATCAGCCCCAGCATTTT. It translates to CASSATDYSNQPQHF.

The V call is TRBV4-1, the J call TRBJ2-7, with 11 bases matching TRBD2. The V segment lost 5 bases and the J segment 7 bases; nucleotides outside the gene matches: 13. The CDR3 length is 16 residues. Germline-derived CDR1 and CDR2 are MGHRA and YSYEKL. CDR3 sequence: CASSGERLAGKYEQYF. The CDR3 DNA is TGCGCCAGCAGCGGGGAACGACTAGCGGGGAAATATGAGCAGTACTTC.

The rearrangement joins TRBV19 to TRBJ2-7, with TRBD1 identical over 8 bases. The CDR3 loop spans 13 amino acids. With V trimmed by 7 bases and J by 5 bases, 7 bases remained unmatched. Germline assignment: CDR1 LNHDA and CDR2 SQIVND (reference sequence). CDR3 DNA: TGTGCCAGTACGGACAGGGTGGGCCACGAGCAGTACTTC. Residues: CASTDRVGHEQYF.

The chain couples TRBV19 to TRBJ2-5; TRBD1 matches at 7 bases. This CDR3 spans 13 amino acids. Germline CDR1 is LNHDA and CDR2 is SQIVND (reference sequence). V was clipped by 3 bases and J by 5 bases; unmatched bases: 3. CDR3 in amino acids: CASSIQGVETQYF. The CDR3 DNA is TGTGCCAGTAGTATCCAGGGGGTGGAGACCCAGTACTTC.

This chain links TRBV18 with TRBJ2-3, with a tentative D call TRBD2 (5 bases). Looked up from germline, CDR1 is KGHSH and CDR2 is LQKENI. This CDR3 comprises 13 residues. Between the trimmed V and J ends, which lost 4 bases and 0 bases, there was a span of 5 bases. CDR3: CASSRTSTDTQYF. CDR3 in DNA: TGTGCCAGCTCACGGACTAGCACAGATACGCAGTATTTT.

CDR3 protein: CASSPTGDSNYGYTF. The CDR3 DNA reads TGCGCCAGCAGCCCCACAGGTGACTCTAACTATGGCTACACCTTC. V is TRBV4-1 and J is TRBJ1-2, with D maybe TRBD1 (5 bases). Germline V lookup: CDR1 MGHRA, CDR2 YSYEKL. V was cut by 4 bases and J by 0 bases, with 12 bases left in between. CDR3 length: 15 amino acids.

Remarks on this clone: At one of its ends the junction is not consistent with the germline gene, which may arise from a read error. This sequence joins TRBV7-7 and TRBJ2-2; D uncertain. Germline CDR1 reads SSHAT; CDR2 reads FNYEAQ (reference sequence). CDR3 length: 13 residues. The CDR3 DNA follows: TGTGCTAGCAGCCCGGGGAACACCGGGGAGCTGTTTTTT. Its translation is CASSPGNTGELFF.

The gene calls are TRBV29-1 and TRBJ1-1, with 9 bases fitting TRBD1. Germline trimming cut 7 bases from V and 1 base from J; bases unmatched to any gene: 7. The CDR3 is 14 residues long. CDR1 is SQVTM, CDR2 ANQGSEA, per germline. The CDR3 protein is CSDGRDRANTEAFF. In nucleotides, the CDR3 is TGCAGCGACGGGCGGGACAGGGCGAACACTGAAGCTTTCTTT.

The rearrangement links TRBV6-5 to TRBJ2-7; D possibly corresponds to TRBD2 (6 bases). Looked up from germline, CDR1 is MNHEY and CDR2 is SVGAGI. Trimming took off 4 bases at V and 7 bases at J, with 14 bases between the two ends. The length of the CDR3 is 13 residues. CDR3 in DNA: TGTGCCAGCAGTTTGGGGGGTCTGGCGGAGCAGTACTTC. Residues: CASSLGGLAEQYF.

The J gene is TRBJ1-2, the V gene TRBV6-1, with a tentative D call TRBD1 (6 bases). Per the germline V gene, CDR1 is MNHNS and CDR2 is SASEGT. The germline V and J ends were trimmed by 6 bases and 1 base, with 15 bases remaining between them. CDR3 length: 15 amino acids. The CDR3 sequence is CASRPGQTFNYGYTF. CDR3 bases: TGTGCCAGCAGACCCGGACAGACCTTTAACTATGGCTACACCTTC.

The genes are TRBV30 and TRBJ2-3, with D possibly being TRBD1 (6 bases). Germline values: CDR1 GTSNPN, CDR2 SVGIG (reference sequence). The CDR3 has 16 residues. Trimming stripped 3 bases from V and 3 bases from J, with 19 bases between. The CDR3 nucleotides read TGTGCCTGGAGCCCAATGGGGTGGGGGCGGACAGATACGCAGTATTTT. Translated: CAWSPMGWGRTDTQYF.

The chain joins TRBV5-4 to TRBJ1-4; weak D call: TRBD1 (6 bases). This CDR3 contains 14 residues. Per germline, CDR1 SGHNT and CDR2 YYREEE (reference sequence). V lost 0 bases, J lost 3 bases, and 6 bases lay in between. The CDR3 sequence is CASSLGQANEKLFF. The CDR3 coding sequence is TGTGCCAGCAGCTTGGGACAGGCTAATGAAAAACTGTTTTTT.

The chain links TRBV30 to TRBJ1-2; TRBD1 is a possible D gene (6 bases). Trimming stripped 5 bases from V and 4 bases from J, with 8 bases between. The CDR3 contains 11 residues. In germline, CDR1 is GTSNPN, CDR2 SVGIG (reference sequence). The CDR3 is CAWARGYGYTF. The CDR3 DNA is TGTGCCTGGGCCAGGGGCTATGGCTACACCTTC. The full variable domain, its missing parts supplied by reference TRBV30 and TRBJ1-2, is SQTIHQWPATLVQPVGSPLSLECTVEGTSNPNLYWYRQAAGRGLQLLFYSVGIGQISSEVPQNLSASRPQDRQFILSSKKLLLSDSGFYLCAWARGYGYTFGSGTRLTVV.

This chain links TRBV20-1 with TRBJ1-1; a possible D gene is TRBD1 (6 bases). CDR3 length equals 11 residues. V was shortened by 5 bases and J by 10 bases, with 14 bases between the two germline ends. Germline V lookup: CDR1 DFQATT, CDR2 SNEGSKA (reference sequence). CDR3 nucleotide sequence: TGCAGTGCTTCGACAGGTCGAGGAGCTTTCTTT. As protein: CSASTGRGAFF.

In nucleotides, the CDR3 is TGTGCCAGCTCACCAGCAGGGGGCAACACTGAAGCTTTCTTT. Translation: CASSPAGGNTEAFF. The V and J genes are TRBV18 and TRBJ1-1, with 8 positions matching TRBD1. The CDR3 consists of 14 residues. The ends lost 2 bases at V and 2 bases at J; junction bases unmatched: 1. The germline CDR1 and CDR2 sequences are KGHSH and LQKENI.